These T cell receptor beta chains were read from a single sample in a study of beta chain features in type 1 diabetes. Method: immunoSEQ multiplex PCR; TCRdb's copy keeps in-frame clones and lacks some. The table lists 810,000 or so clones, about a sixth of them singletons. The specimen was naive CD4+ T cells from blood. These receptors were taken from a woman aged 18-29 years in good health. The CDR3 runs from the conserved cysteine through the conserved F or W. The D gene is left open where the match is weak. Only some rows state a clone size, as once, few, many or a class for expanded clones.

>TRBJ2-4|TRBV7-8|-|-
TGTGCCAGCAGCTATAATAGCGGATCGGGTGCCATTCAGTACTTC
CASSYNSGSGAIQYF
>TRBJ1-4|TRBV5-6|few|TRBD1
TGTGCCAGCAGCTATGGACAGGGGAATGAAAAACTGTTTTTT
CASSYGQGNEKLFF
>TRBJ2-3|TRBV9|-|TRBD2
TGTGCCAGCAGCGCGCGCCCACTAGCGGATACGCAGTATTTT
CASSARPLADTQYF
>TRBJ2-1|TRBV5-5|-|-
TGTGCCAGCAGCTTGTTCCAGACATGGGATGAGCAGTTCTTC
CASSLFQTWDEQFF
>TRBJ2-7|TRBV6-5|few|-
TGTGCCAGCAGGTTACAGGGCAGGGGTAGCTACGAGCAGTACTTC
CASRLQGRGSYEQYF
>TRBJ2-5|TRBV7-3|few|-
TGTGCCAGCAGCTCTGGGTACCAAGAGACCCAGTACTTC
CASSSGYQETQYF
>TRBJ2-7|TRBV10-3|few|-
TGTGCCATCAGTGTGGGGATGCGAAGTAACTACGAGCAGTACTTC
CAISVGMRSNYEQYF
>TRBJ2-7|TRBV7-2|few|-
TGTGCCAGCAGCCCCGACTACTCCTACGAGCAGTACTTC
CASSPDYSYEQYF
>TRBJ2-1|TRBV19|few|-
TGTGCCAGTAGTACATTTCCGGCGGGTCCGTACAATGAGCAGTTCTTC
CASSTFPAGPYNEQFF
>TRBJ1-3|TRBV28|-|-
TGTGCCAGCAGTTTACAGAGGGGCTCTGGAAACACCATATATTTT
CASSLQRGSGNTIYF
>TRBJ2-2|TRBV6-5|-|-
TGTGCCAGCAGTTACTCCACAAGAGGGGAGCTGTCTTTT
CASSYSTRGELSF
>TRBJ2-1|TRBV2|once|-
TGTGCCAGCAGTGAACCTCCTAGCATCGAGCAGTTCTTC
CASSEPPSIEQFF
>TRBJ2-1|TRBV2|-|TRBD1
TGTGCCAGCAGTAAAACCCACGGGACAGCATCCTACAATGAGCAGTTCTTC
CASSKTHGTASYNEQFF
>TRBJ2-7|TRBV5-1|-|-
TGCGCCAGCAGCGTCGTACAGGGATACGAGCAGTACTTC
CASSVVQGYEQYF
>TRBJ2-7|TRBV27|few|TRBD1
TGTGCCAGCAGGAGATCAACCGGGACAGGGGCCACCGAGCAGTACTTC
CASRRSTGTGATEQYF
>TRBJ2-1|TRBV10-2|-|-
TGCGCCAGCAGTGTCCCGGCAGGGGGCTATCGCGGGAGGGCCAGTGAGCAGTTCTTC
CASSVPAGGYRGRASEQFF
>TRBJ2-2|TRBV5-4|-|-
TGTGCCAGCAGCTTGGTCCGAGCTGGGTCGGGCGGGGAGCTGTTTTTT
CASSLVRAGSGGELFF
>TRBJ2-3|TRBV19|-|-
TGTGCCAGTAGTATAGTCCGGACAGATACGCAGTATTTT
CASSIVRTDTQYF
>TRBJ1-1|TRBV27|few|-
TGTGCCAGCAGTTTACCAGGGGCTGGCACTGAAGCTTTCTTT
CASSLPGAGTEAFF
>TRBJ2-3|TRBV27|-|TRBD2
TGTGCCACCAATAGCGGGAGGTTAACAACGGCAGATACGCAGTATTTT
CATNSGRLTTADTQYF
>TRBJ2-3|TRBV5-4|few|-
TGTGCCAGCAGCTTGGCAGCAGAGAGCACAGATACGCAGTATTTT
CASSLAAESTDTQYF
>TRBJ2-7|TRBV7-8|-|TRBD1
TGTGCCAGCAGCTCGACGGACAGGGCGGACGTTGGACTTCGGTTCTACGAGCAGTACTTC
CASSSTDRADVGLRFYEQYF
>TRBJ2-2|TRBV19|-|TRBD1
TGTGCCAGTAGTACGGGGACAGTCACCGGGGAGCTGTTTTTT
CASSTGTVTGELFF
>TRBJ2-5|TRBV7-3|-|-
TGTGCCAGCAGCGTAGGGGGCCAAGAGACCCAGTACTTC
CASSVGGQETQYF
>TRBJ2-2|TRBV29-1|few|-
TGCAGCGTTGCGGGGAGAATCGGGGCCGGGGAGCTGTTTTTT
CSVAGRIGAGELFF
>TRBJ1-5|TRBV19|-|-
TGTGCCAGTAGTCTGTACCAGAGGTATAGCAATCAGCCCCAGCATTTT
CASSLYQRYSNQPQHF
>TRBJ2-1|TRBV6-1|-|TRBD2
TGTGCCAGCAGTGATTTGACTAGCGGGAGTCATGAGCAGTTCTTC
CASSDLTSGSHEQFF
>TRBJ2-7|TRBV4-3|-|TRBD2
TGCGCCAGCAGCCCGGCCGGGACTAGCGGCCTATCCTACGAGCAGTACTTC
CASSPAGTSGLSYEQYF
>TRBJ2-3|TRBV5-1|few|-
TGCGCCAGCAGCCCGGATGACAGCAAAGATACGCAGTATTTT
CASSPDDSKDTQYF
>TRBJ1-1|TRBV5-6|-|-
TGTGCCAGCAGCTTGGAGTGGGGGAACACTGAAGCTTTCTTT
CASSLEWGNTEAFF
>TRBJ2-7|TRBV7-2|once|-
TGTGCCAGCAGCCCAGTCCAGGGGGGTGGTGAGCAGTACTTC
CASSPVQGGGEQYF